This is a list of T cell receptor beta chains from one sample in a study of resident and recirculating memory T cells in vitiligo. The protocol was immunoSEQ multiplex PCR, while the TCRdb copy is restricted to in-frame clones and leaves out a portion. The repertoire includes roughly 76,000 clones, approximately 90% of them detected once, and around 4.6% sits in the top ten. Sequenced input: blood. The receptors were sampled from a male donor with vitiligo. CDR3s include the opening cysteine and the closing phenylalanine or tryptophan. D genes are given only for firm matches. A clone size is listed for some rows: how often the clone was seen (once, few, many), or a class if it is expanded.

clone_size,d_call,v_call,j_call,cdr3_aa,cdr3_nt
NA,NA,TRBV19,TRBJ2-1,CASSTQGLSYNEQFF,TGTGCCAGTAGTACCCAGGGGCTCTCCTACAATGAGCAGTTCTTC
NA,NA,TRBV4-1,TRBJ2-1,CASSQGNRAVVGNEQFF,TGCGCCAGCAGCCAAGGGAACAGGGCGGTTGTCGGCAATGAGCAGTTCTTC
NA,TRBD2,TRBV7-2,TRBJ2-1,CASSLTSGAYNEQFF,TGTGCCAGCAGCTTGACTAGCGGGGCTTACAATGAGCAGTTCTTC
NA,TRBD1,TRBV9,TRBJ2-1,CASSRGQGDNEQFF,TGTGCCAGCAGCAGGGGACAGGGAGACAATGAGCAGTTCTTC
NA,NA,TRBV2,TRBJ1-2,CASSKTVQGLGGYTF,TGTGCCAGCAGTAAGACGGTACAGGGCCTGGGTGGCTACACCTTC
NA,TRBD1,TRBV6-6,TRBJ1-2,CASTLNRGTGYGYTF,TGTGCCAGCACATTGAACAGGGGGACCGGCTATGGCTACACCTTC
NA,NA,TRBV4-3,TRBJ1-5,CASSHRTGSNQPQHF,TGCGCCAGCAGCCATAGGACGGGGAGCAATCAGCCCCAGCATTTT
NA,NA,TRBV4-3,TRBJ1-5,CASSQGLFSNQPQHF,TGCGCCAGCAGCCAGGGACTCTTTAGCAATCAGCCCCAGCATTTT
NA,NA,TRBV18,TRBJ2-6,CASSPPHGSGANVLTF,TGTGCCAGCTCACCGCCACACGGGTCTGGGGCCAACGTCCTGACTTTC
NA,NA,TRBV29-1,TRBJ2-7,CSVEDLGNYEQYF,TGCAGCGTTGAAGATCTAGGTAACTACGAGCAGTACTTC
NA,TRBD2,TRBV6-4,TRBJ2-7,CASTLPTSFYEQYF,TGTGCCAGCACCCTCCCGACTAGCTTCTACGAGCAGTACTTC
NA,TRBD2,TRBV19,TRBJ2-2,CASSIRSQRGANTGELFF,TGTGCCAGTAGTATACGGTCCCAGCGGGGGGCGAACACCGGGGAGCTGTTTTTT
once,TRBD1,TRBV9,TRBJ1-3,CASSFGTGGSGNTIYF,TGTGCCAGCAGCTTTGGGACAGGGGGCTCTGGAAACACCATATATTTT
NA,NA,TRBV5-5,TRBJ1-2,CASSLGHSFYGYTF,TGTGCCAGCAGCTTAGGTCACAGCTTCTATGGCTACACCTTC
NA,TRBD1,TRBV28,TRBJ1-2,CASRGGQTSNYGYTF,TGTGCCAGCAGGGGGGGACAGACATCTAACTATGGCTACACCTTC
NA,NA,TRBV6-6,TRBJ1-3,CASSSRADPGNTIYF,TGTGCCAGCAGTTCCCGAGCGGATCCTGGAAACACCATATATTTT
NA,NA,TRBV2,TRBJ1-1,CASRDSSEAFF,TGTGCCAGCAGGGACAGTTCTGAAGCTTTCTTT
NA,TRBD1,TRBV2,TRBJ1-1,CASSVDRQSEAFF,TGTGCCAGCAGTGTGGACAGGCAATCTGAAGCTTTCTTT
NA,NA,TRBV5-6,TRBJ2-3,CASSLARRSTDTQYF,TGTGCCAGCAGCTTGGCCCGGAGGAGCACAGATACGCAGTATTTT
NA,TRBD1,TRBV15,TRBJ2-3,CATSRDRGAQYF,TGTGCCACCAGCAGGGACAGGGGAGCGCAGTATTTT
NA,NA,TRBV30,TRBJ1-5,CAWSVEGDQPQHF,TGTGCCTGGAGTGTTGAGGGGGATCAGCCCCAGCATTTT
NA,TRBD1,TRBV19,TRBJ1-2,CASKETGGARGYTF,TGTGCCAGTAAAGAGACAGGGGGCGCGAGGGGCTACACCTTC
NA,NA,TRBV21-1,TRBJ2-5,CASSKKRQGRETQYF,TGTGCCAGCAGCAAAAAGAGACAGGGACGAGAGACCCAGTACTTC
NA,TRBD1,TRBV5-1,TRBJ2-7,CASSLGGGQGTYEQYF,TGCGCCAGCAGCTTGGGTGGCGGACAGGGTACTTACGAGCAGTACTTC
NA,NA,TRBV5-6,TRBJ2-7,CASSKGLPVYEQYF,TGTGCCAGCAGCAAGGGACTCCCAGTCTACGAGCAGTACTTC
NA,NA,TRBV5-1,TRBJ2-7,CASTLSQGTSYEQYF,TGCGCCAGCACCCTATCCCAGGGGACGTCCTACGAGCAGTACTTC
NA,TRBD1,TRBV5-6,TRBJ1-2,CASSSGGQGTGYTF,TGTGCCAGCAGCTCGGGAGGACAGGGAACTGGCTACACCTTC
NA,TRBD2,TRBV5-1,TRBJ2-1,CASSWAFGGAGEQFF,TGCGCCAGCAGCTGGGCCTTCGGGGGGGCTGGAGAGCAGTTCTTC
NA,TRBD2,TRBV11-3,TRBJ2-1,CASSSRGRGGNNEQFF,TGTGCCAGCAGCTCTAGGGGGCGGGGGGGGAATAATGAGCAGTTCTTC
NA,TRBD1,TRBV4-3,TRBJ1-3,CASSQEVGQGAFGNTIYF,TGCGCCAGCAGCCAAGAAGTTGGACAGGGGGCATTTGGAAACACCATATATTTT
NA,NA,TRBV2,TRBJ1-1,CASSEQGPVTEAFF,TGTGCCAGCAGTGAGCAGGGGCCGGTCACTGAAGCTTTCTTT
NA,TRBD1,TRBV27,TRBJ1-2,CASGKTGVYGYTF,TGTGCCAGCGGCAAGACAGGGGTCTATGGCTACACCTTC
NA,TRBD2,TRBV7-2,TRBJ2-3,CASRRGDYSDTQYF,TGTGCCAGCAGGCGAGGGGACTATTCAGATACGCAGTATTTT
NA,TRBD1,TRBV6-4,TRBJ2-7,CASSPTGADTYEQYF,TGTGCCAGCAGCCCGACAGGGGCCGACACCTACGAGCAGTACTTC
NA,NA,TRBV11-2,TRBJ1-2,CASSSARRGPNYGYTF,TGTGCCAGCAGCTCCGCCAGGAGGGGCCCTAACTATGGCTACACCTTC
NA,NA,TRBV6-5,TRBJ1-6,CASSYSISGYNSPLHF,TGTGCCAGCAGTTACTCGATTTCAGGTTATAATTCACCCCTCCACTTT
once,NA,TRBV27,TRBJ2-7,CASSWTAHSYEQYF,TGTGCCAGCAGTTGGACTGCCCACTCCTACGAGCAGTACTTC
NA,TRBD1,TRBV30,TRBJ1-2,CAWSVGRGRGNDGYTF,TGTGCCTGGAGTGTTGGCAGGGGGCGCGGGAACGATGGCTACACCTTC
NA,NA,TRBV7-8,TRBJ2-1,CASSPGLSPYNEQFF,TGTGCCAGCAGCCCCGGACTTTCGCCCTACAATGAGCAGTTCTTC
once,NA,TRBV5-4,TRBJ1-1,CASSSVGGTEAFF,TGTGCCAGCAGCTCGGTCGGAGGCACTGAAGCTTTCTTT
NA,NA,TRBV19,TRBJ2-7,CGRTACLSSYEQYF,TGTGGGCGGACAGCCTGCTTGAGCTCCTACGAGCAGTACTTC
NA,NA,TRBV11-1,TRBJ2-5,CASSRTRAQETQYF,TGTGCCAGCAGCCGGACACGGGCACAAGAGACCCAGTACTTC
NA,NA,TRBV15,TRBJ1-1,CATSSRGLNTEAFF,TGTGCCACCAGCTCCAGGGGATTGAACACTGAAGCTTTCTTT
NA,TRBD1,TRBV7-9,TRBJ1-6,CASSSEGGTPLHF,TGTGCCAGCAGCTCCGAAGGGGGCACACCCCTCCACTTT
NA,NA,TRBV10-3,TRBJ2-7,CAISDSGDVNEQYF,TGTGCCATCAGTGATTCAGGGGATGTAAACGAGCAGTACTTC
NA,NA,TRBV5-1,TRBJ1-1,CASSFASGAGGNTEAFF,TGCGCCAGCAGCTTTGCTTCAGGGGCGGGGGGGAACACTGAAGCTTTCTTT
NA,NA,TRBV7-9,TRBJ2-5,CASRPPAPLGPHQETQYF,TGTGCCAGCAGACCACCGGCACCACTAGGGCCCCATCAAGAGACCCAGTACTTC
few,NA,TRBV16,TRBJ1-2,CASSQSWLYGYTF,TGTGCCAGCAGCCAATCGTGGCTTTATGGCTACACCTTC
NA,NA,TRBV30,TRBJ1-4,CAWSVMGGQGEKLFF,TGTGCCTGGAGTGTCATGGGGGGTCAAGGTGAAAAACTGTTTTTT
NA,NA,TRBV27,TRBJ1-6,CASSSSTGSSYNSPLHF,TGTGCCAGCAGTTCGTCCACAGGTAGCTCCTATAATTCACCCCTCCACTTT
NA,TRBD2,TRBV30,TRBJ2-5,CAWSLGSGGGKETQYF,TGTGCCTGGAGTCTCGGTTCCGGCGGGGGGAAAGAGACCCAGTACTTC
NA,TRBD1,TRBV4-3,TRBJ2-6,CASSQDSWDSSGANVLTF,TGCGCCAGCAGCCAAGATTCTTGGGACAGCTCTGGGGCCAACGTCCTGACTTTC
NA,TRBD1,TRBV6-6,TRBJ1-2,CASSSDLNRGYGYTF,TGTGCCAGCAGTAGTGATCTAAACAGGGGGTATGGCTACACCTTC